The rows below give T cell receptor beta chains drawn from one sample of a study of T cell responses to AZD1222 COVID-19 vaccine. This table comes from immunoSEQ multiplex PCR, and its TCRdb copy is limited to in-frame clones, with some not included. The profile shows 140,000 or so clones, approximately 86% of them singletons. Sequenced here: peripheral blood, sampled 28 days after the second dose of the MenACWY control vaccine. The receptors stem from an adult who received the MenACWY meningococcal vaccine as a control. Each CDR3 is given with its conserved first and last residue. Fields, in order: V gene, CDR3 protein.

TRBV27	CASSLWDRGTEAFF
TRBV27	CASSLAGIRSPLHF
TRBV3-1/TRBV3-2	CASSQDAGEPYNEQFF
TRBV11-3	CASSLDSASGVGEQFF
TRBV30	CAGKTAATEAFF
TRBV3-1/TRBV3-2	CASSLDLISYEQYF
TRBV7-2	CASSARPSGINQETQYF
TRBV27	CASTFSPGSNEQYF
TRBV4-3	CASSQDWADHSNQPQHF
TRBV19	CASLRDRYSNQPQHF
TRBV14	CASSPIKPGLAENIQYF
TRBV5-1	CASSGPGGTLKETQYF
TRBV27	CASSLKRFSSYEQYF
TRBV7-3	CASSLSRNTEAFF
TRBV7-8	CASSLGTANTGELFF
TRBV12-5	CASGLGGTESGYTF
TRBV6-5	CASSSRGETQYF
TRBV7-2	CASSSDSHTGELFF
TRBV4-2	CASGVAGLAEAFF
TRBV7-9	CASSSEAGTAPYNEQFF
TRBV5-5	CASSPGAQDSYEQYF
TRBV11-3	CASSPRDRAPAEQYF
TRBV4-3	CASSQDLRRVNQPQHF
TRBV29-1	CSAGPGPNYGYTF
TRBV3-1/TRBV3-2	CASSQRGNSYNEQFF
TRBV6-4	CASSDSIFDTGELFF
TRBV4-2	CASSQEDSFNSPLHF
TRBV4-1	CASSQQGAQGSPLHF
TRBV5-1	CASSPGGSMNTEAFF
TRBV7-8	CASSLDRGYGYTF
TRBV6-5	CASRDRAGNSPLHF
TRBV19	CASRDRTGLDRAFF
TRBV30	CAWRGGGRDTEAFF
TRBV27	CASKFNMAETQYF
TRBV6-2/TRBV6-3	CASSYSYQRGQQFF
TRBV5-4	CASSFLSGGGSPLHF
TRBV6-1	CASSEVDGSYNQPQHF
TRBV5-1	CASNKGMNTGELFF
TRBV30	CAWSSGLTVGGYTF
TRBV7-9	CASSSVAGGTDTQYF
TRBV28	CASSVQGRAEAFF
TRBV12-3/TRBV12-4	CASTSTESYEQYF